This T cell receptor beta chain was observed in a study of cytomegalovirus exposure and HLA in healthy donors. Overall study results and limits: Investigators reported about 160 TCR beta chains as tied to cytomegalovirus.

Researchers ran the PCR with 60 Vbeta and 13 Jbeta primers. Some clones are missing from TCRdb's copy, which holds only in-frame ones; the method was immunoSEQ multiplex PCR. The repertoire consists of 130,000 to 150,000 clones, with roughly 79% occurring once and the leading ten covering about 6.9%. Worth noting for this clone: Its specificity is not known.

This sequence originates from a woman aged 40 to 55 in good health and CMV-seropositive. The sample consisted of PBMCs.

For the CDR3, the DNA is TGCAGCGTTTCGGAGCTTGGAAACACCATATATTTT. Amino acids: CSVSELGNTIYF. This chain joins TRBV29-1 and TRBJ1-3; D is uncertain. This CDR3 has 12 amino acids. In germline, CDR1 is SQVTM, CDR2 ANQGSEA. The V end lost 5 bases, the J end lost 3 bases, and 8 bases lay between the germline ends.